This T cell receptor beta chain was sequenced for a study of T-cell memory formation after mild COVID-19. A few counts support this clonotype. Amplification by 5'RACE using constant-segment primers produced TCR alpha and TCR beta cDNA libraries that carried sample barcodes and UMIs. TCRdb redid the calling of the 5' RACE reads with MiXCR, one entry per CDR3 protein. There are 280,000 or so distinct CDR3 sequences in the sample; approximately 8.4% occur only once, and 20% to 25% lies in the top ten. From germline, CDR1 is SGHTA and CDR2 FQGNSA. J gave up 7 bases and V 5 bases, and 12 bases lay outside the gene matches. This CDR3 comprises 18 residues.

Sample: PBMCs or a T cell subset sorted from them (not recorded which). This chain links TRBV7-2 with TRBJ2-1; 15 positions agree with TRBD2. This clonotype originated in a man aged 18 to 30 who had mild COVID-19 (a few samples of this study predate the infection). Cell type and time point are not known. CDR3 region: CASSPVGLAGGSQNEQFF. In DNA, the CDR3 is TGTGCCAGCAGCCCAGTGGGACTAGCGGGGGGATCCCAGAATGAGCAGTTCTTC.